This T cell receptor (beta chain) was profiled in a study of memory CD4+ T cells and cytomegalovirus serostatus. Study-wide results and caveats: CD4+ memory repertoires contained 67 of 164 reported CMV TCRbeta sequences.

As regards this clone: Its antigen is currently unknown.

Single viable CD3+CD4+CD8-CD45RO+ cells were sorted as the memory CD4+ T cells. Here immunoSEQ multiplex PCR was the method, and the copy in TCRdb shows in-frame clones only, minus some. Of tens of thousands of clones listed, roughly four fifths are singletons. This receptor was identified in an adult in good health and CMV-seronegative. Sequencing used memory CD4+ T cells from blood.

CDR3 loop: CASSGMRTGGNEQFF. The CDR3 region has the DNA TGTGCCAGCAGTGGCATGAGGACAGGCGGCAATGAGCAGTTCTTC. J is TRBJ2-1 and V is TRBV6-1, with 7 bases aligning to TRBD1. The CDR3 spans 15 residues. The V and J ends lost 4 bases and 6 bases, in that order; junction bases with no gene match: 9. The V gene's germline CDR1 is MNHNS and CDR2 SASEGT.